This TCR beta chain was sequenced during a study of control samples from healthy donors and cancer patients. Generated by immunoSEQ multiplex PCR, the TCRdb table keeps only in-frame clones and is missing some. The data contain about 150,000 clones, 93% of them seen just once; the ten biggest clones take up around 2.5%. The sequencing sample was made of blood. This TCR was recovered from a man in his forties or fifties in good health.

The CDR3 loop is CASSPGLAGTDTQYF. CDR3 nucleotides: TGTGCCAGCTCACCTGGACTAGCGGGCACAGATACGCAGTATTTT. The chain couples TRBV18 to TRBJ2-3; 10 nucleotides match TRBD2. CDR1 and CDR2 (germline): KGHSH, LQKENI. The junction had 1 base not matched to a gene; V was cut back by 3 bases and J by 1 base. The CDR3 loop spans 15 amino acids. Supplemented by reference TRBV18 and TRBJ2-3, the full variable domain reads NAGVMQNPRHLVRRRGQEARLRCSPMKGHSHVYWYRQLPEEGLKFMVYLQKENIIDESGMPKERFSAEFPKEGPSILRIQQVVRGDSAAYFCASSPGLAGTDTQYFGPGTRLTVL.